A selection of T cell receptor beta chains follows, all from one sample in a study of Graves' ophthalmopathy and Graves' hyperthyroidism. TCRdb re-analysed the multiplex PCR reads in MiXCR, keeping a single row per CDR3 protein. This sample has fewer than 350,000 distinct CDR3 sequences; roughly 15% occur once, and the top ten carry approximately 13%. The sequencing input was peripheral blood. These receptors were collected from an adult man with Graves' ophthalmopathy. CDR3s include the opening cysteine and the closing phenylalanine or tryptophan. The order of the fields is D gene, J gene, V gene, clone size, CDR3 DNA, CDR3 protein. A D gene is named only where the DNA matches it firmly. Only part of the rows carry a size: once, few, many, or a class if the clone is expanded.

TRBD1 TRBJ1-5 TRBV5-1 many TGCGCCAGCAGCCCAGGGACAGGGCGGGATCAGCCCCAGCATTTT CASSPGTGRDQPQHF
. TRBJ2-5 TRBV15 many TGTGCCACCAGCAGACCCTCCCGGCTAGCGATAGGAGAGACCCAGTACTTC CATSRPSRLAIGETQYF
TRBD1 TRBJ2-7 TRBV6-1 few TGTGCCAGCACGGGGACAGGGCTCGAGCAGTACTTC CASTGTGLEQYF
. TRBJ1-2 TRBV2 . TGTGCCAGCAGTGATTCGGCAAGGGGTGACTATGGCTACACCTTC CASSDSARGDYGYTF
. TRBJ1-1 TRBV7-8 many TGTGCCAGCAGCTTAGTACAGTACACTGGAGCTTTCTTT CASSLVQYTGAFF
. TRBJ1-6 TRBV12-3/TRBV12-4 . TGTGCCAGCAGTTTATCGGGGGCGAATTCACCCCTCCACTTT CASSLSGANSPLHF
. TRBJ2-7 TRBV12-3/TRBV12-4 many TGTGCCAGCAGTTTTCCCCGGGCTTTACCCTACGAGCAGTACTTC CASSFPRALPYEQYF
TRBD2 TRBJ2-7 TRBV10-3 many TGTGCCATCAGTGGGAGCGGGAGGGCTGGTGAGCAGTACTTC CAISGSGRAGEQYF
TRBD2 TRBJ2-5 TRBV20-1 many TGCAGTGCTAGGGGAGCGGGAGGGGAGACCCAGTACTTC CSARGAGGETQYF
TRBD1 TRBJ1-1 TRBV7-6 many TGTGCCAGCAGCTTACGCGGACAGGGGTTAACTGAAGCTTTCTTT CASSLRGQGLTEAFF
TRBD2 TRBJ2-5 TRBV5-1 many TGCGCCAGCAGCTTGAAGCGGGGGGTCGGGGAGACCCAGTACTTC CASSLKRGVGETQYF
. TRBJ1-2 TRBV6-5 many TGTGCCAGCAGCGGACTTGGCGGCTACACCTTC CASSGLGGYTF
. TRBJ2-5 TRBV4-3 . TGCGCCAGCAGCCAAGGCCTTGGGGGGCGAGAGACCCAGTACTTC CASSQGLGGRETQYF
TRBD1 TRBJ1-6 TRBV7-2 many TGTGCCAGCAGTCCCCACAGGGGGAGTAATTCACCCCTCCACTTT CASSPHRGSNSPLHF
TRBD1 TRBJ2-7 TRBV5-1 many TGCGCCAGCAGCCTAGGGACAGGAGCTTACGAGCAGTACTTC CASSLGTGAYEQYF
. TRBJ2-7 TRBV7-9 few TGTGCCAGCAGCTCCGAACAGGGATCCCACGAGCAGTACTTC CASSSEQGSHEQYF
. TRBJ2-7 TRBV12-3/TRBV12-4 many TGTGCCAGCAGTCGACTCGGGGTCTACGAGCAGTACTTC CASSRLGVYEQYF
. TRBJ2-7 TRBV20-1 once TGCAGTGCTAGAGATCCCGACAGACTCTACGAGCAGTACTTC CSARDPDRLYEQYF
. TRBJ2-7 TRBV11-2 many TGTGCCAGCAGCCCGAGTGGGACGTATCCCTACGAGCAGTACTTC CASSPSGTYPYEQYF
. TRBJ1-6 TRBV20-1 many TGCAGTGCTAGAGAGGGCCTCCAGGCCCTCCACTTT CSAREGLQALHF
. TRBJ2-7 TRBV29-1 many TGCAGCGTTGGGGCAGGACTATCCTACGAGCAGTACTTC CSVGAGLSYEQYF
. TRBJ1-1 TRBV28 . TGTGCCAGCAGTGAACGACCAACTGAAGCTTTCTTT CASSERPTEAFF
. TRBJ1-5 TRBV18 many TGTGCCAGCTCACCCCCGGGAAGCAATCAGCCCCAGCATTTT CASSPPGSNQPQHF
TRBD2 TRBJ2-7 TRBV5-1 many TGCGCCAGCAGGCCGGGACTAGCGGGAAGCGAGCAGTACTTC CASRPGLAGSEQYF
. TRBJ2-7 TRBV6-2/TRBV6-3 many TGTGCCAGCAGTTACTCTCGGGGCTTGGGCTACGAGCAGTACTTC CASSYSRGLGYEQYF